The 26 T cell receptor beta chains below come from one sample, sequenced in a study of regulatory T cells in long-lasting Graves disease. With iRepertoire HTBI primers and Arm-PCR of CDR3 regions, TCR beta libraries were built. TCRdb itself ran the multiplex PCR reads through MiXCR, one entry per CDR3 protein. The repertoire holds around 400,000 distinct CDR3 sequences, roughly a sixth seen once, with 20% to 25% in the top ten. Specified time point: newly diagnosed GD, antithyroid drugs for less than 3 months. From PBMCs, RNA was extracted and then used to make the TCR library. The input for sequencing was peripheral blood mononuclear cells (PBMCs), taken at new diagnosis, from a patient treated with antithyroid drugs. The receptors here all came from a female donor with Graves disease.

This clonotype was seen ten or more times. CDR3 bases: TGCGCCAGCAGCTCCACAGGGACTGAAGCTTTCTTT. Translation: CASSSTGTEAFF. The J gene is TRBJ1-1, the V gene TRBV5-1; D possibly corresponds to TRBD1 (6 bases). CDR1 is SGHRS and CDR2 is YFSETQ in the germline V gene. CDR3 size: 12 residues. V dropped 3 bases and J dropped 5 bases, with 8 bases sitting between them.

This clonotype turned up a few times. The chain couples TRBV10-3 to TRBJ1-2, with D hard to call. Trimming stripped 2 bases from V and 4 bases from J, with 11 bases between. The CDR3 is 14 amino acids. The germline CDR1 and CDR2 sequences are ENHRY and SYGVKD. CDR3: CAISENGRLYGYTF. The CDR3 bases are TGTGCCATCAGTGAGAACGGACGGCTCTATGGCTACACCTTC.

This clonotype was seen ten or more times. The V call is TRBV2, the J call TRBJ2-5, with 7 bases aligning to TRBD2. V lost 4 bases, J lost 3 bases, and 8 bases stayed unmatched. Germline lookup yields CDR1 SNHLY and CDR2 FYNNEI. This CDR3 has 15 amino acids. CDR3 residues: CASSALSSGKETQYF. The CDR3 DNA reads TGTGCCAGCAGTGCGTTGTCTAGCGGAAAAGAGACCCAGTACTTC.

The chain employs TRBV6-1 and TRBJ1-5; no reliable D call. CDR3 size: 19 residues. Germline CDR1 MNHNS, CDR2 SASEGT. V lost 2 bases, J lost 0 bases, and 20 bases lay in between. CDR3 amino acids: CASSETRWGSPISNQPQHF. CDR3 coding DNA: TGTGCCAGCAGTGAAACTAGGTGGGGAAGCCCTATTAGCAATCAGCCCCAGCATTTT.

In regard to this clonotype: This may arise from a read error, as a much more abundant clone is one base away. The rearrangement links TRBV28 to TRBJ1-5; unclear D gene. The CDR3 loop spans 17 amino acids. CDR1 and CDR2 (germline): MDHEN, SYDVKM. CDR3 loop: CASSLWGGALSNQPRHF. The CDR3 DNA sequence: TGTGCCAGCAGTTTATGGGGCGGAGCCCTGAGCAATCAGCCCCGGCATTTT.

Only a few counts were recorded for this clonotype. This sequence joins TRBV6-1 and TRBJ2-7; weak D call: TRBD2 (6 bases). The germline V and J ends were trimmed by 5 bases and 3 bases, with 11 bases remaining between them. This CDR3 is 13 amino acids long. CDR1 is MNHNS, CDR2 SASEGT, per germline. The CDR3 protein is CASSNRENYEQYF. The CDR3 coding sequence is TGTGCCAGCAGTAACCGGGAGAACTACGAGCAGTACTTC.

This clonotype was seen repeatedly, ten times or more. The rearrangement links TRBV27 to TRBJ2-1, with D possibly being TRBD1 or TRBD2 (5 bases each). This CDR3 is 14 amino acids long. V was shortened by 4 bases and J by 6 bases, with 13 bases between the two germline ends. CDR1 MNHEY and CDR2 SMNVEV come from the germline V gene (reference sequence). CDR3 sequence (DNA): TGTGCCAGCAGTTCGCCCGGGACCCTCAATGAGCAGTTCTTC. Translation gives CASSSPGTLNEQFF.

With regard to this clonotype: One base separates it from a far larger clone, so it is likely a read error. The rearrangement joins TRBV12-3 or TRBV12-4 to TRBJ1-1; possible D gene TRBD1, 6 bases. V was shortened by 6 bases and J by 6 bases, with 26 bases between the two germline ends. The CDR3 extends over 17 amino acids. The CDR3 bases are TGTGCCAGCAGCGTAGGGGGAGCAAAGGGTGTGGGCGCTGAAGCTTTCTTT. It specifies CASSVGGAKGVGAEAFF.

The sample holds many counts of this clonotype. V usage is TRBV7-3 and J usage is TRBJ2-3; TRBD2 matches 8 bases. Germline CDR1 and CDR2: SGHTA and FQGTGA. CDR3 length equals 17 residues. V lost 5 bases and J lost 2; bases outside the gene matches: 12. CDR3 sequence: CASSPGPTSGNTDTQYF. CDR3 nucleotide sequence: TGTGCCAGCAGCCCCGGGCCCACTAGCGGCAACACAGATACGCAGTATTTT.

This clonotype was seen many times. The chain combines TRBV10-3 with TRBJ2-3; 8 positions agree with TRBD2. Unmatched junction bases numbered 7, after V lost 7 bases and J lost 4 bases. The CDR3 contains 14 residues. Germline values: CDR1 ENHRY, CDR2 SYGVKD. CDR3 in amino acids: CAIKVGRGADTQYF. The CDR3 DNA sequence: TGTGCCATCAAGGTCGGGAGGGGCGCAGATACGCAGTATTTT.

This clonotype has only one observation. The chain has TRBV20-1 and TRBJ2-3; 8 nucleotides match TRBD1. The CDR3 loop spans 15 amino acids. Germline assignment: CDR1 DFQATT and CDR2 SNEGSKA (reference sequence). J lost 6 bases, V lost 0 bases, and 8 bases had no gene match. The CDR3 sequence is CSARDQGARRDTQYF. The CDR3 DNA sequence: TGCAGTGCTAGAGATCAGGGGGCAAGGCGGGATACGCAGTATTTT.

This clonotype was picked up many times. The chain couples TRBV5-1 to TRBJ1-4; TRBD1 agrees at 9 bases. CDR3 length: 13 amino acids. Trimming removed 3 bases from V and 10 bases from J; junction bases left unmatched: 4. Germline V gene sequence: CDR1 SGHRS, CDR2 YFSETQ. CDR3 nucleotide sequence: TGCGCCAGCAGCTCCGGGACAGGGTCAAAACTGTTTTTT. Translation: CASSSGTGSKLFF. Combining the CDR3 with reference TRBV5-1 and TRBJ1-4 gives the whole variable domain KAGVTQTPRYLIKTRGQQVTLSCSPISGHRSVSWYQQTPGQGLQFLFEYFSETQRNKGNFPGRFSGRQFSNSRSEMNVSTLELGDSALYLCASSSGTGSKLFFGSGTQLSVL.

The chain combines TRBV5-6 with TRBJ2-7; 7 positions match TRBD1. The CDR3 length is 17 residues. Germline V gene lookup returns CDR1 SGHDT and CDR2 YYEEEE. V was pared by 4 bases and J by 1 base, with 14 bases of the junction left unmatched. This CDR3 reads CASSRNGQEKTSYEQYF. The DNA for the CDR3 is TGTGCCAGCAGCCGCAACGGACAGGAAAAAACATCCTACGAGCAGTACTTC.

This clonotype has ten or more counts. The chain uses TRBV5-1 and TRBJ2-4; 8 positions agree with TRBD2. With 1 base clipped from V and 2 bases from J, the junction kept 8 bases outside the gene matches. CDR1 is SGHRS, CDR2 YFSETQ, per germline. The CDR3 loop spans 17 amino acids. The CDR3: CASSLRLAGGTKNIQYF. The CDR3 nucleotides are TGCGCCAGCAGCTTGAGGCTAGCGGGTGGGACCAAAAACATTCAGTACTTC.

V gene TRBV20-1 combines with J gene TRBJ1-5; D is possibly TRBD1 (5 bases). CDR1 is DFQATT, CDR2 SNEGSKA, per germline (reference sequence). V lost 6 bases and J 4 bases, leaving 16 bases between the germline ends. This CDR3 contains 14 residues. CDR3 nucleotide sequence: TGCAGTGCCAGGAGACCGGGGGGAAATCAGCCCCAGCATTTT. Its protein is CSARRPGGNQPQHF.

This clonotype was seen a few times. The chain uses TRBV7-2 and TRBJ2-7, with 11 nucleotides matching TRBD2. After removal of 3 bases from V and 2 bases from J, the junction contained 3 bases not matched to a gene. This CDR3 comprises 15 residues. From germline, CDR1 is SGHTA and CDR2 FQGNSA. The CDR3 DNA sequence: TGTGCCAGCAGCTTGATAGCGGGGGGGGCCTACGAGCAGTACTTC. Protein: CASSLIAGGAYEQYF. Drawing the rest from reference TRBV7-2 and TRBJ2-7, the complete variable domain is GAGVSQSPSNKVTEKGKDVELRCDPISGHTALYWYRQSLGQGLEFLIYFQGNSAPDKSGLPSDRFSAERTGGSVSTLTIQRTQQEDSAVYLCASSLIAGGAYEQYFGPGTRLTVT.

V is TRBV4-1 and J is TRBJ2-3; 11 positions match TRBD2. Germline assignment: CDR1 MGHRA and CDR2 YSYEKL. The ends lost 3 bases at V and 0 bases at J; junction bases unmatched: 11. This CDR3 spans 19 amino acids. DNA for the CDR3: TGCGCCAGCAGCCACCCTGGACTAGCGGGTGACTCTAGCACAGATACGCAGTATTTT. Translation gives CASSHPGLAGDSSTDTQYF.

Only a few counts were recorded for this clonotype. The rearrangement links TRBV18 to TRBJ2-1; 10 positions match TRBD2. CDR3 length equals 16 residues. V lost 5 bases and J lost 3; bases outside the gene matches: 7. From germline, CDR1 is KGHSH and CDR2 LQKENI. CDR3 protein: CASSGTSEKYYNEQFF. Written as DNA, the CDR3 is TGTGCCAGCTCAGGGACTAGCGAGAAATACTACAATGAGCAGTTCTTC.

There are many counts of this clonotype. The chain links TRBV28 to TRBJ2-7; TRBD2 agrees at 14 bases. After removal of 5 bases from V and 6 bases from J, the junction contained 6 bases not matched to a gene. The CDR3 spans 15 residues. Germline CDR1 and CDR2: MDHEN and SYDVKM. DNA for the CDR3: TGTGCCAGCAGTGGACTAGCGGGAGGAGAGGGCGAGCAGTACTTC. Encoded protein: CASSGLAGGEGEQYF.

This clonotype showed up many times. V gene TRBV7-3 combines with J gene TRBJ2-1; 9 nucleotides agree with TRBD2. The CDR3 is 15 amino acids. Germline V gene data show CDR1 as SGHTA and CDR2 as FQGTGA. With V trimmed by 4 bases and J by 4 bases, 5 bases remained unmatched. This chain's CDR3 is CASSSERGEYNEQFF. The CDR3 nucleotides are TGTGCCAGCAGCTCCGAGCGGGGGGAATACAATGAGCAGTTCTTC.

This clonotype has at least ten counts. The chain employs TRBV20-1 and TRBJ1-4; D is ambiguous. The germline V gene has CDR1 DFQATT and CDR2 SNEGSKA (reference sequence). CDR3 size: 14 residues. V lost 0 bases, J lost 8 bases, and 13 bases lay in between. CDR3 amino acids: CSARDFRLDEKLFF. CDR3 DNA: TGCAGTGCTAGAGATTTCAGGTTAGACGAAAAACTGTTTTTT.

At least ten counts were recorded for this clonotype. The J gene is TRBJ2-2, the V gene TRBV11-2, with 8 bases identical to TRBD2. The CDR3 consists of 15 residues. V was pared by 5 bases and J by 4 bases, with 6 bases of the junction left unmatched. Germline-derived CDR1 and CDR2 are SGHAT and FQNNGV. The CDR3 here is CASSRSGSTTGELFF. The CDR3 coding sequence is TGTGCCAGCAGCCGCAGCGGGAGCACCACCGGGGAGCTGTTTTTT.

There are many counts of this clonotype. This sequence joins TRBV15 and TRBJ2-7, with D unresolved. Germline CDR1 LNHNV, CDR2 YYDKDF (reference sequence). V lost 1 base and J lost 7, with 14 bases in between. The CDR3 has 14 residues. Here the CDR3 reads CATSRARHIEEQYF. The DNA for the CDR3 is TGTGCCACCAGCAGAGCCCGCCACATTGAAGAGCAGTACTTC.

There are many counts of this clonotype. This sequence joins TRBV7-9 and TRBJ1-1; D is possibly TRBD1 (6 bases). CDR1 is SEHNR, CDR2 FQNEAQ, per germline (reference sequence). CDR3 length: 15 amino acids. V dropped 2 bases and J dropped 3 bases, with 13 bases sitting between them. The CDR3 is CASSLSGGGYTEAFF. The CDR3 bases are TGTGCCAGCAGCTTATCCGGAGGGGGTTACACTGAAGCTTTCTTT.

This clonotype is a singleton in its sample. The rearrangement links TRBV20-1 to TRBJ2-1; D not resolved. The CDR3 covers 15 residues. Between the trimmed V and J ends, which lost 0 bases and 10 bases, there was a span of 19 bases. CDR1 is DFQATT, CDR2 SNEGSKA, per germline (reference sequence). CDR3 amino acids: CSARDLTRISYEQFF. The CDR3 nucleotides are TGCAGTGCTAGAGACCTAACTCGAATCTCCTACGAGCAGTTCTTC.

This clonotype was counted at least ten times. The chain has TRBV29-1 and TRBJ1-1; a possible D gene is TRBD1 (6 bases). CDR1 is SQVTM, CDR2 ANQGSEA, per germline. The CDR3 totals 12 residues. Trimming took off 6 bases at V and 5 bases at J, with 13 bases between the two ends. This CDR3 reads CSVYLDRTEAFF. The CDR3 DNA is TGCAGCGTGTATTTAGACAGGACTGAAGCTTTCTTT.